The sample holds a few counts of the clone carrying this T cell receptor beta chain. Antigen: not known. TCRdb re-called the 5' RACE reads through MiXCR, storing one row per CDR3 protein. The sample lists over 40,000 distinct CDR3 sequences; roughly 23% were seen once. General study results and limits: Tumor Tregs overlapped most with tumor, then blood, naive CD4+ cells. Tumor memory CD4+ T cell TCR gene usage was found to cluster with blood and lymph node memory CD4+ cells and with lymph node naive CD4+ cells.

V was clipped by 2 bases and J by 2 bases, with 15 bases between them. Germline CDR1 reads LNHNV; CDR2 reads YYDKDF (reference sequence). There are 16 residues in the CDR3. Tregs were sorted as CD4+CD25+CD127-/low cells. Specimen: Tregs sorted from a lymph node. The TCR comes from a female donor with breast cancer. The V and J genes are TRBV15 and TRBJ2-5; possibly TRBD1 for D (6 bases). CDR3 in amino acids: CATSRSRQVLQETQYF. The CDR3 region has the DNA TGTGCCACCAGCAGATCCCGACAGGTGCTACAAGAGACCCAGTACTTC.